This TCR beta chain was captured by sequencing in a study of beta chain features in type 1 diabetes. Findings and limits, study-wide: A potential PCR bias toward shorter templates would be equal in patient and control samples. Within each of all four CD4+ subsets, Type 1 diabetes patients had TCRB CDR3s that were moderately but significantly shorter.

To note about this clone: Its antigen is not identified.

Reverse transcription of all isolated RNA meant that expressed TCRB transcripts were sequenced. Clones were sequenced by immunoSEQ multiplex PCR, and TCRdb holds only the in-frame ones, with some missing. The repertoire includes roughly 50,000 clones, roughly 41% of them detected once, and 1.4% to 1.5% sits in the top ten. Germline assignment: CDR1 MNHNS and CDR2 SASEGT. The V gene end was trimmed by 2 bases and the J gene end by 2 bases; junction bases not matched to a gene: 4. The CDR3 consists of 16 residues. The chain recombines TRBV6-1 with TRBJ2-3; 10 positions agree with TRBD2. The sample taken for sequencing was Tregs from blood. This sequence originates from a man aged 25 to 40 with type 1 diabetes. CDR3 nucleotide sequence: TGTGCCAGCAGTGAACGGAGCGGGAGGGACACAGATACGCAGTATTTT. It specifies CASSERSGRDTDTQYF.